Listed below are T cell receptor beta chains from one sample, sequenced in a study of response to subunit inactivated influenza vaccine. TCRdb independently ran MiXCR on the RT-PCR reads; one entry per CDR3 protein. The sample consists of about 570,000 distinct CDR3 sequences, roughly 12% of them appearing once. This same sample was also taken into another study, of T cells expressing NK-cell markers.

Specimen: PBMCs from blood, collected on the day of vaccination. The receptors derive from a man between 45 and 60 years old who received an inactivated influenza vaccine. The CDR3 runs from the conserved cysteine through the conserved F or W. A D gene is named only where the DNA matches it firmly. Size tells how often a clone was seen (once, few, many) or the class of an expanded clone, and some rows leave it out.

d_call	v_call	j_call	clone_size	cdr3_nt	cdr3_aa
-	TRBV7-9	TRBJ2-1	few	TGTGCCAGCAGCTTTATTACAGCGAGCTCCTACAATGAGCAGTTCTTC	CASSFITASSYNEQFF
TRBD2	TRBV7-8	TRBJ2-3	-	TGTGCCAGCAGCTGGACAGGGATTAGCGGGAGGGCTACAGATACGCAGTATTTT	CASSWTGISGRATDTQYF
-	TRBV7-8	TRBJ1-2	many	TGTGCCAGCAGCTCCCCGACGGATAACTATGGCTACACCTTC	CASSSPTDNYGYTF
TRBD1	TRBV11-2	TRBJ1-1	few	TGTGCCAGCAGCTCGGGACAGGGGTGGGGGACTGAAGCTTTCTTT	CASSSGQGWGTEAFF
-	TRBV5-4	TRBJ2-2	-	TGTGCCAGCCAACTAGGGGCGGGGAACACCGGGGAGCTGTTTTTT	CASQLGAGNTGELFF
TRBD2	TRBV5-1	TRBJ2-1	few	TGCGCCAGCAGCTTTTCGCGGGAGGGCCTATGGCAGTTCTTC	CASSFSREGLWQFF
-	TRBV5-1	TRBJ2-2	-	TGCGCCAGCAGCTTGAAGCCGACAGGGAACACCGGGGAGCTGTTTTTT	CASSLKPTGNTGELFF
-	TRBV28	TRBJ2-3	-	TGTGCCAGCAGTTCGATAATGGGGCTCACAGATACGCAGTATTTT	CASSSIMGLTDTQYF
-	TRBV5-1	TRBJ1-1	-	TGCGCCAGCAGCTTGGACAGGGTCCGGGAGACTGAAGCTTTCTTT	CASSLDRVRETEAFF
TRBD1	TRBV20-1	TRBJ2-2	few	TGCAGTGCTTCATCCTCCGGGGGACAGGGTCGCACCGGGGAGCTGTTTTTT	CSASSSGGQGRTGELFF
TRBD2	TRBV3-1	TRBJ2-5	-	TGTGCCAGCAGCCTTCCCCCCGGGGGGGCGCGGGAGACCCAGTACTTC	CASSLPPGGARETQYF
-	TRBV18	TRBJ2-3	-	TGTGCCAGCTCACCACGGGAATCAGATACGCAGTATTTT	CASSPRESDTQYF
-	TRBV4-2	TRBJ2-3	few	TGTGCCAGCAGCCAAGATCTGGCCAGCACAGATACGCAGTATTTT	CASSQDLASTDTQYF
-	TRBV7-6	TRBJ2-1	-	TGTGCCAGCAGCTTATATGGCCTACCGAACAATGAGCAGTTCTTC	CASSLYGLPNNEQFF
TRBD1	TRBV28	TRBJ1-4	many	TGTGCCAGCAGCCCTGGACAGGGCCTAACTAATGAAAAACTGTTTTTT	CASSPGQGLTNEKLFF
-	TRBV2	TRBJ2-7	few	TGTGCCAGCAGTTGGCAGGACTCCTACGAGCAGTACTTC	CASSWQDSYEQYF
TRBD2	TRBV11-3	TRBJ2-3	-	TGTGCCAGCAGCTCGGCGGGAGCCGGGGGGGTTACGCAGTATTTT	CASSSAGAGGVTQYF
-	TRBV11-2	TRBJ2-1	-	TGTGCCAGCAGCTTAGAGTCAGCCGGGGCCGCCTACAATGAGCAGTTCTTC	CASSLESAGAAYNEQFF
-	TRBV6-5	TRBJ2-5	few	TGTGCCAGCAGTTACTCTTTCCCGGGATTCACCGCCCAAGAGACCCAGTACTTC	CASSYSFPGFTAQETQYF
-	TRBV4-3	TRBJ1-2	few	TGCGCCAGCAGCCAAGGTGGGAATGGCTACACCTTC	CASSQGGNGYTF
-	TRBV13	TRBJ2-3	-	TGTGCCAGCAGCTTAAGCCCTGGGCAGATGGCCTCAGATACGCAGTATTTT	CASSLSPGQMASDTQYF
TRBD2	TRBV11-2	TRBJ2-3	few	TGTGCCAGCAGCTTACAGCGGGGGGGCGTAGATACGCAGTATTTT	CASSLQRGGVDTQYF
-	TRBV3-1	TRBJ2-3	many	TGTGCCAGCAGCTCCAGACTAGGGGGGGCCGCAGATACGCAGTATTTT	CASSSRLGGAADTQYF
-	TRBV29-1	TRBJ2-6	few	TGCAGCGTTGTTGGGGTAGTCTCTGGGGCCAACGTCCTGACTTTC	CSVVGVVSGANVLTF
-	TRBV28	TRBJ2-2	-	TGTGCCAGCAGTTTCCCCCTACTCTCCGGGGAGCTGTTTTTT	CASSFPLLSGELFF
TRBD2	TRBV20-1	TRBJ2-5	few	TGCAGTGCTAGAGAATTCGCTAGCGGGGCACAAGAGACCCAGTACTTC	CSAREFASGAQETQYF
TRBD2	TRBV28	TRBJ2-1	few	TGTGCCAGCAGGGCCGCGGGTCGACTAGCGGGAGTGGAGCAGTTCTTC	CASRAAGRLAGVEQFF
-	TRBV18	TRBJ2-3	few	TGTGCCAGCAAAGAGCGCGATCTGGTGGGCACAGATACGCAGTATTTT	CASKERDLVGTDTQYF
TRBD1	TRBV5-5	TRBJ2-3	-	TGTGCCAGCAGCACCGGACAGGGCTCCACAGATACGCAGTATTTT	CASSTGQGSTDTQYF
TRBD1	TRBV15	TRBJ1-5	few	TGTGCCACCGGGCGGAGGACAGGGGGGAGGTTGGGCGGACAGCCCCAGCATTTT	CATGRRTGGRLGGQPQHF
-	TRBV20-1	TRBJ2-5	many	TGCAGTGCTAGTATGGCCCTTACCCAGTACTTC	CSASMALTQYF
-	TRBV6-5	TRBJ2-3	-	TGTGCCAGCAGTGTCCCCGGTACGCAGTATTTT	CASSVPGTQYF
TRBD2	TRBV30	TRBJ2-3	few	TGTGCCTGGAGTGTCGGGAGGCTTAGCACAGATACGCAGTATTTT	CAWSVGRLSTDTQYF
-	TRBV29-1	TRBJ2-2	many	TGCAGCGGGGCCAAGAACACCGGGGAGCTGTTTTTT	CSGAKNTGELFF
-	TRBV10-2	TRBJ2-1	few	TGCGCCAGCAGTGAGCCGGGACTTACCTACAATGAGCAGTTCTTC	CASSEPGLTYNEQFF
-	TRBV24-1	TRBJ2-1	-	TGTGCCACCAGCCACGTGGGGGCCTTCAATGAGCAGTTCTTC	CATSHVGAFNEQFF
-	TRBV14	TRBJ2-3	-	TGTGCCAGCATCAGGACAAATGAGGACAACAACCTAACAGATACGCAGTATTTT	CASIRTNEDNNLTDTQYF